This T cell receptor (beta chain) was sequenced during a study of T cell responses to AZD1222 COVID-19 vaccine. On the study more broadly: Second doses that came at about 4 or about 12 weeks were put together.

TCRdb's table, derived via immunoSEQ multiplex PCR, lists solely in-frame clones and lacks some. The data hold some 55,000 clones, with about 89% observed a single time. CDR3 size: 16 residues. Germline values: CDR1 MNHEY, CDR2 SVGEGT. J was trimmed by 6 bases and V by 5 bases; bases with no gene match: 13. Study results and caveats: Donors in the cohort were predominantly white British and more often female, and clonal diversity was possibly underestimated.

The table lists this clone with a few counts. Its cognate antigen is unknown. The V gene is TRBV6-2 or TRBV6-3, the J gene TRBJ1-5; 7 bases are shared with TRBD1. The input for sequencing was peripheral blood, taken on day 0 of AZD1222 vaccination. The TCR comes from an adult in good health. CDR3 protein: CASSPRLDRDGQPQHF. CDR3 sequence (DNA): TGTGCCAGCAGTCCCAGACTCGACAGGGATGGTCAGCCCCAGCATTTT.